Listed here are 11 T cell receptor beta chains from one sample, sequenced in a study of read filtering for tumor transcriptome and immune sequencing (dated by TCRdb to the early 2020s). The reads were generated on an Illumina HiSeq 4000. The Immunoverse kit was used to build TCR libraries from 400 ng RNA, with molecular barcoded adaptors covering alpha/delta and beta/gamma chains. Using fastp at Q25 and MiXCR, TCRdb reprocessed the public reads and kept productive beta chains. Under each unique CDR3 protein, matching rows form one entry showing the most common genes and DNA. For this sample there are over 50,000 distinct CDR3 sequences; about 19% appear just once. Over 11% of the sample lies in the top ten. The sequenced sample consisted of a population of CD138-negative cells sorted from bone marrow. The meaning of the sample's cell subset or site label: bone marrow mononuclear cells depleted of CD138+ plasma/myeloma cells by negative magnetic selection. The receptors here all came from a donor at least 40 years old with multiple myeloma.

This clonotype was detected once. The J gene is TRBJ1-5, the V gene TRBV7-8; D possibly corresponds to TRBD1 (6 bases). Deletions cut 1 base from V and 6 bases from J, with 16 bases between. CDR1 is SGHVS, CDR2 FQNEAQ, per germline. The CDR3 has 16 amino acids. Written as DNA, the CDR3 is TGTGCCAGCAGCTTAGTTGGGGGCGCGGTTTCTCAGCCCCAGCATTTT. Encoded protein: CASSLVGGAVSQPQHF.

Regarding this clonotype: Here the CDR3 omits its conserved ending phenylalanine or tryptophan, so a read error is the likely source. This chain joins TRBV20-1 and TRBJ2-7; the D gene is possibly TRBD1 (6 bases). The V gene's germline CDR1 is DFQATT and CDR2 SNEGSKA (reference sequence). CDR3 length: 15 amino acids. The CDR3 here is CSARVEDSRMDEQYL. In DNA, the CDR3 is TGCAGCGCTAGAGTAGAGGACAGTAGGATGGACGAGCAGTACCTC.

This clonotype was found many times. The chain recombines TRBV5-1 with TRBJ1-2, with TRBD1 identical over 8 bases. This CDR3 comprises 15 residues. J was trimmed by 3 bases and V by 2 bases; bases with no gene match: 6. The germline gives CDR1 SGHRS, CDR2 YFSETQ. Written as DNA, the CDR3 is TGCGCCAGCAGCTTACAGGGGGTCACTGACTATGGCTACACCTTC. It encodes CASSLQGVTDYGYTF.

This clonotype was observed many times. This chain links TRBV5-1 with TRBJ2-1; TRBD2 agrees at 11 bases. Germline V lookup: CDR1 SGHRS, CDR2 YFSETQ. V lost 2 bases and J lost 5; bases outside the gene matches: 3. The CDR3 totals 15 residues. The CDR3 spells CASSFLAGGDNEQFF. The CDR3 region has the DNA TGCGCCAGCAGCTTCCTAGCGGGAGGAGACAATGAGCAGTTCTTC.

Concerning this clonotype: A much larger clone differs by one base, so this may be a read error. The gene calls are TRBV7-6 and TRBJ2-1, with TRBD2 matching over 10 bases. The V gene's germline CDR1 is SGHVS and CDR2 FNYEAQ. The CDR3 loop spans 13 amino acids. Unmatched junction bases numbered 8, after V lost 8 bases and J lost 10 bases. In nucleotides, the CDR3 is TGTGCCAGCGGCACGGGACTAGCGAGCGAGCAGTTCTTC. Translation gives CASGTGLASEQFF.

Concerning this clonotype: Just one base apart from a much larger clone, this may be a read error. Lacking the conserved final phenylalanine or tryptophan, this CDR3 likely reflects a read error. The chain uses TRBV5-1 and TRBJ1-1, with unresolved D. This CDR3 region has 13 residues. Germline CDR1 and CDR2: SGHRS and YFSETQ. V lost 1 base and J lost 6, with 10 bases in between. The CDR3, as DNA: TGCGCCAGCAGCTTGTCCAGATTCCCTGAAGCTTTCTCT. This encodes CASSLSRFPEAFS.

This clonotype counts as medium-sized (0.01 to 0.1%). V usage is TRBV6-2 or TRBV6-3 and J usage is TRBJ2-1; D gene ambiguous. The CDR3 contains 12 residues. The germline gives CDR1 MNHEY, CDR2 SVGEGT. Trimming stripped 5 bases from V and 8 bases from J, with 10 bases between. The CDR3 nucleotides read TGTGCCAGCAGTCGACCCGTGGATGAGCAGTTCTTC. Encoded protein: CASSRPVDEQFF.

This clonotype has only a few counts. The CDR3 region has the DNA TGCGCCAGCAGCCCTACTCCTAGCGGGGGCCTCTACAATGAGCAGTTCTTC. This encodes CASSPTPSGGLYNEQFF. This sequence joins TRBV5-1 and TRBJ2-1; 10 bases line up with TRBD2. From germline, CDR1 is SGHRS and CDR2 YFSETQ. The trim removed 4 bases at V and 3 bases at J, leaving 10 bases unmatched. The CDR3 is 17 amino acids.

Many counts were recorded for this clonotype. V gene TRBV20-1 combines with J gene TRBJ2-5; 8 nucleotides align to TRBD2. V lost 1 base and J lost 1; bases outside the gene matches: 2. CDR1 DFQATT and CDR2 SNEGSKA come from the germline V gene (reference sequence). This CDR3 has 14 amino acids. CDR3 coding DNA: TGCAGTGCTAGAGTCGGGGGGGGCCAAGAGACCCAGTACTTC. The encoded protein is CSARVGGGQETQYF.

The chain recombines TRBV20-1 with TRBJ1-1, with D possibly being TRBD1 (6 bases). Germline CDR1 and CDR2: DFQATT and SNEGSKA (reference sequence). The CDR3 is 14 residues long. Deletions cut 3 bases from V and 6 bases from J, with 17 bases between. For the CDR3, the DNA is TGCAGTGCTAGTCCAGGGGCCGGGGGGCCTGAAGCTTTCTTT. Its protein is CSASPGAGGPEAFF.

Comments on this clonotype: A much larger clone differs from this one at a single base, so this may be a read error. The rearrangement uses TRBV2 and TRBJ2-2; 7 bases map to TRBD1. The CDR3 runs 13 residues. CDR1 is SNHLY and CDR2 is FYNNEI in the germline V gene. This CDR3 reads CASIGTVTVELFF. The CDR3 DNA reads as TGTGCCAGCATCGGGACAGTCACCGTGGAGCTGTTTTTT.